The next 26 T cell receptor beta chains were all read from a single sample in a study of control samples from healthy donors and cancer patients. Some clones are missing from TCRdb's copy, which holds only in-frame ones; the method was immunoSEQ multiplex PCR. The sample has tens of thousands of clones, 70% to 85% seen once. Specimen: PBMCs. The receptors here all came from a man between 65 and 80 years old with lung cancer.

The genes are TRBV6-1 and TRBJ2-3; 7 bases map to TRBD2. Germline values: CDR1 MNHNS, CDR2 SASEGT. The CDR3 contains 16 residues. J gave up 2 bases and V 2 bases, and 7 bases lay outside the gene matches. DNA for the CDR3: TGTGCCAGCAGTGAATTGTCTAGCGGCCACACAGATACGCAGTATTTT. This encodes CASSELSSGHTDTQYF.

This rearrangement joins TRBV20-1 to TRBJ1-2, with 8 bases aligning to TRBD1. Germline loops: CDR1 DFQATT, CDR2 SNEGSKA (reference sequence). The CDR3 covers 11 residues. The junction had 3 bases not matched to a gene; V was cut back by 6 bases and J by 6 bases. This CDR3 is CSARGQDGYTF. Written as DNA, the CDR3 is TGCAGTGCCAGGGGGCAGGATGGCTACACCTTC.

V is TRBV5-4 and J is TRBJ2-6, with 8 bases lining up with TRBD1. The V gene's germline CDR1 is SGHNT and CDR2 YYREEE (reference sequence). V dropped 3 bases and J dropped 0; count of bases not matched to a gene: 5. The CDR3 is made up of 17 amino acids. CDR3 DNA sequence: TGTGCCAGCAGCTCGGGGACAGGTAGCTCTGGGGCCAACGTCCTGACTTTC. This encodes CASSSGTGSSGANVLTF.

This sequence joins TRBV25-1 and TRBJ1-1; no clear D gene. The CDR3 is 15 amino acids. V gave up 8 bases and J gave up 0 bases, with 16 bases separating them. The germline CDR1 and CDR2 sequences are MGHDK and SYGVNS. Written as DNA, the CDR3 is TGTGCCAGCGGTCCTTCGGGTTCCGTGAACACTGAAGCTTTCTTT. This encodes CASGPSGSVNTEAFF.

The chain carries TRBV30 and TRBJ2-7, with a possible D match to TRBD1 (6 bases). The V and J ends lost 4 bases and 4 bases respectively, with 20 bases between them. The CDR3 totals 15 residues. CDR1 GTSNPN and CDR2 SVGIG come from the germline V gene (reference sequence). CDR3 sequence: CAWNRHGPGAYEQYF. For the CDR3, the DNA is TGTGCCTGGAACAGGCACGGACCAGGGGCGTACGAGCAGTACTTC.

J is TRBJ2-2 and V is TRBV14; 7 nucleotides match TRBD1. Per germline, CDR1 SGHDN and CDR2 FVKESK. The CDR3 runs 17 residues. J lost 2 bases, V lost 0 bases, and 6 bases had no gene match. The CDR3: CASSQDRGTVNTGELFF. The CDR3 nucleotides are TGTGCCAGCAGCCAAGATCGAGGGACAGTCAACACCGGGGAGCTGTTTTTT.

The chain employs TRBV5-6 and TRBJ1-2; D is unresolved. Trimming left V 1 base short and J 0 bases short, with 10 bases between. The length of the CDR3 is 15 residues. Germline values: CDR1 SGHDT, CDR2 YYEEEE. This CDR3 reads CASSLPLGANYGYTF. The CDR3 DNA is TGTGCCAGCAGCTTGCCTCTCGGAGCTAACTATGGCTACACCTTC.

This CDR3 reads CASSQGQGAGRGYTF. The CDR3 DNA sequence: TGTGCCAGCAGCCAAGGACAGGGGGCTGGGAGGGGCTACACCTTC. The gene calls are TRBV3-1 (or the pseudogene TRBV3-2) and TRBJ1-2, with 10 bases identical to TRBD1. Germline loops: CDR1 LGHDT, CDR2 YNNKEL (reference sequence). V dropped 1 base and J dropped 8; count of bases not matched to a gene: 7. The CDR3 runs to 15 residues.

The rearrangement uses TRBV28 and TRBJ2-2; TRBD2 matches 7 bases. Trimming took 1 base from V and 4 from J; bases not matched to a gene: 12. Germline V gene sequence: CDR1 MDHEN, CDR2 SYDVKM. The CDR3 runs 18 residues. The DNA of the CDR3 is TGTGCCAGCAGTTTATTACGTGCAGGCCCGGGGGGCACCGGGGAGCTGTTTTTT. Its translation: CASSLLRAGPGGTGELFF.

V and J are TRBV18 and TRBJ1-3, with D possibly matching TRBD1 (6 bases). CDR1 is KGHSH, CDR2 LQKENI, per germline. The CDR3 spans 17 residues. V lost 1 base and J 4 bases, leaving 17 bases between the germline ends. The CDR3 DNA is TGTGCCAGCTCACCACTTGGCACAGGGATCGGCGGAAACACCATATATTTT. Its protein product is CASSPLGTGIGGNTIYF. The whole variable domain, remainder taken from reference TRBV18 and TRBJ1-3, is NAGVMQNPRHLVRRRGQEARLRCSPMKGHSHVYWYRQLPEEGLKFMVYLQKENIIDESGMPKERFSAEFPKEGPSILRIQQVVRGDSAAYFCASSPLGTGIGGNTIYFGEGSWLTVV.

This clone was counted between two and nine times. DNA of the CDR3: TGCGCCAGCAGCTTGGAGGTCAGTTCCTACGAGCAGTACTTC. This sequence encodes CASSLEVSSYEQYF. The gene calls are TRBV5-1 and TRBJ2-7; D gene ambiguous. The CDR3 contains 14 residues. V was clipped by 0 bases and J by 1 base, with 8 bases between them. Germline values: CDR1 SGHRS, CDR2 YFSETQ. The variable domain in full, completed from reference TRBV5-1 and TRBJ2-7, reads KAGVTQTPRYLIKTRGQQVTLSCSPISGHRSVSWYQQTPGQGLQFLFEYFSETQRNKGNFPGRFSGRQFSNSRSEMNVSTLELGDSALYLCASSLEVSSYEQYFGPGTRLTVT.

The V call is TRBV29-1, the J call TRBJ1-2, with D tentatively TRBD1 (5 bases). From germline, CDR1 is SQVTM and CDR2 ANQGSEA. Trimming stripped 8 bases from V and 6 bases from J, with 19 bases between. The CDR3 sequence is 13 residues long. The CDR3 loop reads CSFSPGGIDGYTF. As DNA, the CDR3 is TGCAGCTTTTCCCCCGGGGGGATAGATGGCTACACCTTC. Supplemented by reference TRBV29-1 and TRBJ1-2, the full variable domain reads SAVISQKPSRDICQRGTSLTIQCQVDSQVTMMFWYRQQPGQSLTLIATANQGSEATYESGFVIDKFPISRPNLTFSTLTVSNMSPEDSSIYLCSFSPGGIDGYTFGSGTRLTVV.

On this clone itself: The germline gene is not matched at one end of the junction; a read error may be the cause. The chain combines TRBV18 with TRBJ1-5; D might be TRBD1 (6 bases). Per germline, CDR1 KGHSH and CDR2 LQKENI. CDR3 length: 14 residues. CDR3 sequence (DNA): TGTGCCAGCTCTCCACAGGGAGGCAATCAGCCCCAGCATTTT. Protein product: CASSPQGGNQPQHF.

The DNA for the CDR3 is TGTGCCAGCAGCCCGGGGACACAGAGTAATGAAAAACTGTTTTTT. Protein product: CASSPGTQSNEKLFF. V usage is TRBV9 and J usage is TRBJ1-4; D might be TRBD1 (6 bases). V gave up 4 bases and J gave up 4 bases, with 14 bases separating them. CDR1 SGDLS and CDR2 YYNGEE come from the germline V gene. The CDR3 is 15 amino acids.

V usage is TRBV5-6 and J usage is TRBJ2-5; 14 positions agree with TRBD2. J was trimmed by 5 bases and V by 0 bases; bases with no gene match: 3. The germline CDR1 and CDR2 sequences are SGHDT and YYEEEE. This CDR3 has 16 residues. The CDR3 region is CASSLGLAGGRETQYF. As DNA, the CDR3 is TGTGCCAGCAGCTTGGGACTAGCGGGGGGGCGGGAGACCCAGTACTTC.

The chain joins TRBV7-9 to TRBJ1-6, with 7 bases aligning to TRBD1. The length of the CDR3 is 17 residues. Per germline, CDR1 SEHNR and CDR2 FQNEAQ (reference sequence). The V gene end was trimmed by 5 bases and the J gene end by 8 bases; junction bases not matched to a gene: 15. CDR3 amino acids: CASSENPRTGGHSPLHF. The CDR3 nucleotides are TGTGCCAGCAGCGAAAATCCCAGGACAGGAGGGCATTCACCCCTCCACTTT.

This CDR3 is CASSPRGRNTEAFF. The CDR3 coding sequence is TGTGCCAGCAGTCCGCGAGGGAGGAACACTGAAGCTTTCTTT. V is TRBV27 and J is TRBJ1-1; D not resolved. Per germline, CDR1 MNHEY and CDR2 SMNVEV (reference sequence). The CDR3 has 14 amino acids. Trimming removed 5 bases from V and 1 base from J, with 11 bases in between.

V gene TRBV7-2 combines with J gene TRBJ2-3; perhaps D is TRBD1 or TRBD2 (5 bases each). V lost 5 bases and J 1 base, leaving 13 bases between the germline ends. The CDR3 extends over 15 amino acids. Germline lookup yields CDR1 SGHTA and CDR2 FQGNSA. CDR3 residues: CASSPRMGGTDTQYF. CDR3 coding DNA: TGTGCCAGCAGCCCCCGAATGGGGGGCACAGATACGCAGTATTTT.

The chain links TRBV11-2 to TRBJ2-7; D uncertain. CDR3 length: 13 amino acids. Germline CDR1 reads SGHAT; CDR2 reads FQNNGV. The V end lost 5 bases, the J end lost 6 bases, and 14 bases lay between the germline ends. The CDR3 nucleotides are TGTGCCAGCAGCGATCAACAGCAATCCGAGCAGTACTTC. Protein sequence: CASSDQQQSEQYF. The complete variable domain, with remaining parts taken from reference TRBV11-2 and TRBJ2-7, reads EAGVAQSPRYKIIEKRQSVAFWCNPISGHATLYWYQQILGQGPKLLIQFQNNGVVDDSQLPKDRFSAERLKGVDSTLKIQPAKLEDSAVYLCASSDQQQSEQYFGPGTRLTVT.

This clone was counted only a few times. The rearrangement uses TRBV19 and TRBJ1-3, with TRBD1 matching 9 bases. The ends lost 5 bases at V and 7 bases at J; junction bases unmatched: 9. This CDR3 is built from 15 residues. Germline loops: CDR1 LNHDA, CDR2 SQIVND (reference sequence). CDR3 coding DNA: TGTGCCAGTAGTCCTACCCTGGACAGGGGTAACACCATATATTTT. Its translation is CASSPTLDRGNTIYF.

The rearrangement links TRBV5-4 to TRBJ1-1, with 9 bases aligning to TRBD1. CDR3 length equals 15 residues. Germline V gene sequence: CDR1 SGHNT, CDR2 YYREEE (reference sequence). V gave up 0 bases and J gave up 1 base; unmatched junction bases: 1. The CDR3 protein is CASSLDRGQNTEAFF. The CDR3 DNA sequence: TGTGCCAGCAGCTTGGACAGGGGGCAGAACACTGAAGCTTTCTTT.

The gene calls are TRBV6-6 and TRBJ1-1; 8 bases are shared with TRBD1. The CDR3 runs to 15 residues. The V gene end was trimmed by 7 bases and the J gene end by 3 bases; junction bases not matched to a gene: 10. Germline CDR1 and CDR2: MNHNY and SVGAGI (reference sequence). CDR3 sequence reads: CASNTPGGAHTEAFF. In DNA, the CDR3 is TGTGCCAGCAATACCCCAGGGGGCGCGCACACTGAAGCTTTCTTT.

The chain carries TRBV7-9 and TRBJ1-2; no definite D call. The CDR3 runs 12 residues. In germline, CDR1 is SEHNR, CDR2 FQNEAQ (reference sequence). Trimming removed 5 bases from V and 4 bases from J, with 8 bases in between. CDR3 in DNA: TGTGCCAGCAGCCAGAGCACCTATGGCTACACCTTC. This gives the protein CASSQSTYGYTF.

This chain links TRBV30 with TRBJ1-4, with a possible D match to TRBD1 (6 bases). Trimming left V 0 bases short and J 4 bases short, with 12 bases between. Germline V gene sequence: CDR1 GTSNPN, CDR2 SVGIG (reference sequence). The CDR3 is 15 amino acids. CDR3 sequence (DNA): TGTGCCTGGAGTGTACGGGGGCCCATTAATGAAAAACTGTTTTTT. This gives the protein CAWSVRGPINEKLFF. The entire variable domain, with the rest obtained from reference TRBV30 and TRBJ1-4, is as follows: SQTIHQWPATLVQPVGSPLSLECTVEGTSNPNLYWYRQAAGRGLQLLFYSVGIGQISSEVPQNLSASRPQDRQFILSSKKLLLSDSGFYLCAWSVRGPINEKLFFGSGTQLSVL.

This chain joins TRBV4-1 and TRBJ2-3; TRBD2 matches at 7 bases. Germline V CDR1 and CDR2: MGHRA, YSYEKL. The CDR3 is 16 amino acids. Trimming cost V 0 bases and J 2 bases; bases outside gene matches: 5. The CDR3 here is CASSQESAGVTDTQYF. CDR3 DNA: TGCGCCAGCAGCCAAGAGTCTGCGGGGGTCACAGATACGCAGTATTTT.

The chain uses TRBV7-9 and TRBJ2-6, with TRBD1 matching 7 bases. The CDR3 loop spans 15 amino acids. Per the germline V gene, CDR1 is SEHNR and CDR2 is FQNEAQ (reference sequence). Losses at the gene ends were 5 bases for V and 2 bases for J; bases not matched to a gene: 3. The CDR3 DNA reads TGTGCCAGCAGCGCAGGGGGTACTGGGGCCAACGTCCTGACTTTC. Amino acids: CASSAGGTGANVLTF.